The 5 T cell receptor beta chains below were found in one sample sequenced in a study of T cells after yellow fever vaccination. TCRdb fed the 5' RACE reads into MiXCR, producing one record per CDR3 protein. The sample lists some 300,000 distinct CDR3 sequences, around 9.3% occurring once. Sample: CD4+ T cells sorted from PBMCs, taken 5 days after the yellow fever booster vaccination. The receptors derive from a young man who received the YFV17D yellow fever vaccine.

The V gene is TRBV19, the J gene TRBJ1-2; TRBD1 might be the D (5 bases). The CDR3 runs 12 residues. Trimming pared 9 bases from V and 7 bases from J, leaving 15 bases between. CDR1 is LNHDA and CDR2 is SQIVND in the germline V gene (reference sequence). CDR3 residues: CASRDPVPGYTF. For the CDR3, the DNA is TGTGCCAGCCGGGACCCGGTTCCTGGCTACACCTTC.

V and J are TRBV11-2 and TRBJ1-1; no firm D call. Germline CDR1 SGHAT, CDR2 FQNNGV. Trimming removed 0 bases from V and 11 bases from J, with 10 bases in between. The CDR3 has 12 amino acids. The CDR3 here is CASSLDTEGAFF. DNA of the CDR3: TGTGCCAGCAGCTTAGACACGGAAGGGGCTTTCTTT.

The chain links TRBV2 to TRBJ1-1, with 7 positions matching TRBD1. Germline CDR1 SNHLY, CDR2 FYNNEI. This CDR3 is 13 amino acids long. The J segment lost 0 bases and the V segment lost 6 bases, leaving 1 base of the junction unmatched. The CDR3 nucleotides read TGTGCCAGCAGAGGACAGGTGAACACTGAAGCTTTCTTT. As protein: CASRGQVNTEAFF.

The rearrangement joins TRBV7-2 to TRBJ1-6; D is ambiguous. Germline assignment: CDR1 SGHTA and CDR2 FQGNSA. The V end lost 5 bases, the J end lost 13 bases, and 12 bases lay between the germline ends. The CDR3 consists of 12 residues. This CDR3 reads CASSPFYGPLHF. The CDR3 DNA is TGTGCCAGCAGCCCCTTTTACGGGCCCCTCCACTTT.

Ten or more counts support this clonotype. The chain has TRBV4-3 and TRBJ2-5; 7 bases are a match to TRBD2. V shed 4 bases, J shed 4 bases, and the junction held 12 bases outside the gene matches. The CDR3 has 16 amino acids. Germline lookup yields CDR1 LGHNA and CDR2 YSLEER. This CDR3 reads CASSPNGNRGGETQYF. The CDR3 bases are TGCGCCAGCAGCCCGAATGGGAACCGCGGGGGAGAGACCCAGTACTTC.